This T cell receptor (beta chain) was documented in a study of breast tumors, draining lymph nodes, adjacent tissues. CDR3 length: 12 amino acids. Trimming took off 9 bases at V and 2 bases at J, with 9 bases between the two ends. Per germline, CDR1 KGHDR and CDR2 SFDVKD. Breast cancer patients provided tissue from their axillary draining lymph nodes. One entry per CDR3 protein results from TCRdb running MiXCR on the multiplex PCR reads. The sample yields around 300,000 distinct CDR3 sequences, 30% to 35% seen once. The chain employs TRBV24-1 and TRBJ1-2; D is uncertain. The clonotype originates from a female donor with breast cancer. Some clones in this sample may be carry-over from other donors' samples. Sample: axillary lymph node tissue. CDR3 DNA: TGTGCCACCCAGTCTTCAAACTATGGCTACACCTTC. Translation: CATQSSNYGYTF.